This T cell receptor beta chain was captured in a study of cytotoxic CD8 clonotypes in ibrutinib-treated CLL. Produced via immunoSEQ multiplex PCR; TCRdb's table is partial and in-frame only. The data contain more than 200,000 clones, roughly 77% of them seen just once; the ten biggest clones take up 5.5% to 7%. The sample here was PBMCs, taken after 12 months of ibrutinib treatment. This receptor was identified in a human donor with chronic lymphocytic leukemia.

CDR3 in DNA: TGTGCCAGCAGTTCTAAAGTTTCTGAGTTCTTC. Its translation: CASSSKVSEFF. The rearrangement links TRBV27 to TRBJ2-1; no definite D call. The germline V and J ends were trimmed by 4 bases and 14 bases, with 12 bases remaining between them. CDR3 length equals 11 residues. Per the germline V gene, CDR1 is MNHEY and CDR2 is SMNVEV (reference sequence).